This TCR beta chain emerged from a study of T cells in Graves' hyperthyroidism and ophthalmopathy. Patients were excluded for uncontrolled infection, other autoimmune disease, pregnancy or lactation. Germline V gene data show CDR1 as MNHNS and CDR2 as SASEGT. This CDR3 is built from 14 residues. V shed 6 bases and J shed 0 bases, with 11 bases lying between them. The study, taken as a whole, reports: In the analysis, a 13 V-J model separated ophthalmopathy from stable hyperthyroidism. Among thyroid clonotypes expanded above 0.001, most also appeared in blood.

There are many counts of this clonotype. Its specificity is not known. TCR beta CDR3 region amplification was performed from RNA transcripts. A first-round RT-PCR of the TCR CDR3 used the HTBI primer set. TCRdb reprocessed the multiplex PCR reads via MiXCR and lists one record per CDR3 protein. The table has over 500,000 distinct CDR3 sequences, over 15% seen once; the top ten hold around 17%. The V call is TRBV6-1, the J call TRBJ2-5; D is unresolved. The TCR sequence derives from a woman aged 18-30 years with Graves' ophthalmopathy. Specimen: blood. Written as DNA, the CDR3 is TGTGCCAGCAGGCATAGAGGTAACCAAGAGACCCAGTACTTC. This encodes CASRHRGNQETQYF.